The T cell receptor (beta chain) under discussion was sequenced for a study of blood T cells in healthy people across ages. The CDR3 runs to 15 residues. Alongside a J-beta primer mix, a sample-barcoded 5' primer served in a second PCR lasting roughly 6 to 11 cycles. TCRdb recomputed calls from the 5' RACE reads with MiXCR, one row per CDR3 protein. The table includes hundreds of thousands of distinct CDR3 sequences, approximately 59% detected once. The gene calls are TRBV21-1 and TRBJ2-5; the DNA was not used to check the table's D call, TRBD2. TRBV21-1 represents a pseudogene. Sequencing input: blood. This clonotype originated in a man in his fifties or sixties in good health. CDR3: CASDTAEEPRETQYF. The CDR3 coding sequence is TGTGCCAGCGACACGGCGGAGGAGCCTCGGGAGACCCAGTACTTC.